This TCR beta chain was obtained from a study of beta chain features in type 1 diabetes. Overall study results and limits: In all four CD4+ subsets, TCRB CDR3 length was significantly, moderately reduced in type 1 diabetes. The study found that naive, central memory and Treg TCRB repertoires appeared more similar in patients than in healthy donors.

Expressed TCRB transcripts were sequenced after all isolated RNA was converted to cDNA. Mean read depth for naive, central memory and regulatory T cell samples was approximately 3.57 million reads. Clones were sequenced by immunoSEQ multiplex PCR, and TCRdb holds only the in-frame ones, with some missing. In the table there are over 350,000 clones, over 13% of which are singletons. The germline gives CDR1 SEHNR, CDR2 FQNEAQ (reference sequence). This CDR3 has 18 amino acids. V lost 3 bases and J 1 base, leaving 21 bases between the germline ends. A single heparinised draw of roughly 0.11 L on average was taken per donor. There are a few counts of this clone. Its antigen is currently unknown.

The sequencing sample was made of naive CD4+ T cells from blood. The chain has TRBV7-9 and TRBJ1-2, with D perhaps TRBD1 (6 bases). This clonotype was sampled from a woman between 18 and 29 years old in good health. CDR3 sequence reads: CASSFGQTIPIVNYGYTF. DNA for the CDR3: TGTGCCAGCAGCTTCGGACAGACTATACCAATCGTTAACTATGGCTACACCTTC.